This TCR beta chain was found in a study of beta chain features in type 1 diabetes. Expressed TCRB transcripts got sequenced, as all isolated RNA was reverse transcribed. Repertoires were generated with immunoSEQ multiplex PCR, while TCRdb's copy carries only in-frame clones and drops some. The repertoire holds some 220,000 clones, about a tenth seen once, with 1% to 1.5% in the top ten. The CDR3 covers 11 residues. Per germline, CDR1 SNHLY and CDR2 FYNNEI. Trimming stripped 7 bases from V and 3 bases from J, with 5 bases between. As regards this clone: Within the sample, other DNA sequences also encode this same CDR3.

What was sequenced was central memory CD4+ T cells from blood. This clonotype was sampled from a man between 18 and 29 years old in good health. The chain uses TRBV2 and TRBJ2-3; D remains ambiguous. The CDR3 here is CASTVTDTQYF. The CDR3 DNA sequence: TGTGCCAGCACTGTTACAGATACGCAGTATTTT.